The 21 T cell receptor beta chains presented below share a single source sample, sequenced in a study of Graves' ophthalmopathy and Graves' hyperthyroidism. Amplifying from RNA transcripts, the study obtained TCR beta CDR3 regions. Second-round multiplex PCR came after a first-round RT-PCR that employed HTBI primers. From the multiplex PCR reads, TCRdb called clonotypes with MiXCR, one entry per CDR3 protein. The data contain about 640,000 distinct CDR3 sequences, approximately 39% of them singletons. The specimen was peripheral blood. These receptors were obtained from an adult man with Graves' ophthalmopathy.

There are many counts of this clonotype. This chain joins TRBV10-3 and TRBJ1-1, with D possibly TRBD1 on 5 matching bases. This CDR3 comprises 15 residues. Germline V gene data show CDR1 as ENHRY and CDR2 as SYGVKD. Between the trimmed V and J ends, which lost 5 bases and 3 bases, there was a span of 16 bases. Here the CDR3 DNA reads TGTGCCATCAGTACAGGATATCAGCGGGACACTGAAGCTTTCTTT. It specifies CAISTGYQRDTEAFF.

On this clonotype: This could be a read error, since a much larger clone is one nucleotide away. The J gene is TRBJ2-7, the V gene TRBV5-1; D tentatively fits TRBD1 or TRBD2 (5 bases each). This CDR3 region has 15 residues. CDR1 SGHRS and CDR2 YFSETQ come from the germline V gene. This chain's CDR3 is CTSSPTGTRSYEQYF. The CDR3 nucleotides read TGCACCAGCAGCCCCACCGGGACGCGGTCCTACGAGCAGTACTTC.

The chain joins TRBV7-9 to TRBJ1-5; D may be TRBD1 (6 bases). This CDR3 has 14 amino acids. Looked up from germline, CDR1 is SEHNR and CDR2 is FQNEAQ (reference sequence). Trimming took off 3 bases at V and 10 bases at J, with 16 bases between the two ends. The CDR3: CASSFRGRGVPQHF. The CDR3 DNA reads as TGTGCCAGCAGCTTCAGGGGTAGGGGGGTCCCCCAGCATTTT.

Only a few counts were recorded for this clonotype. The chain links TRBV12-3 or TRBV12-4 to TRBJ1-1; D might be TRBD1 (5 bases). Trimming took off 5 bases at V and 10 bases at J, with 17 bases between the two ends. The CDR3 contains 13 residues. In DNA, the CDR3 is TGTGCCAGCAGTGACACACACGACAGCCGAGCTTTCTTT. It encodes CASSDTHDSRAFF.

The sample holds many counts of this clonotype. V gene TRBV15 combines with J gene TRBJ1-5; D gene unclear. With 1 base removed from V and 6 bases from J, the gap between germline ends came to 13 bases. Looked up from germline, CDR1 is LNHNV and CDR2 is YYDKDF (reference sequence). The CDR3 sequence is 15 residues long. The CDR3 DNA is TGTGCCACCAGCAGAGTGGCGGGTACCGGTCAGCCCCAGCATTTT. Amino acids: CATSRVAGTGQPQHF. Using reference TRBV15 and TRBJ1-5 for the parts outside the CDR3, the full variable domain is DAMVIQNPRYQVTQFGKPVTLSCSQTLNHNVMYWYQQKSSQAPKLLFHYYDKDFNNEADTPDNFQSRRPNTSFCFLDIRSPGLGDTAMYLCATSRVAGTGQPQHFGDGTRLSIL.

The J gene is TRBJ1-2, the V gene TRBV10-3, with TRBD1 as a possible D gene (6 bases). Germline assignment: CDR1 ENHRY and CDR2 SYGVKD. The CDR3 sequence is 11 residues long. V dropped 6 bases and J dropped 8 bases, with 10 bases sitting between them. This chain's CDR3 is CAISRGYGYTF. DNA for the CDR3: TGTGCCATCAGCAGGGGTTACGGCTACACCTTC.

The rearrangement joins TRBV11-2 to TRBJ1-1; D might be TRBD1 (5 bases). The CDR3 runs 14 residues. V lost 7 bases, J lost 4 bases, and 16 bases lay in between. Germline V gene lookup returns CDR1 SGHAT and CDR2 FQNNGV. CDR3 protein: CASNYGFGGTEAFF. CDR3 in DNA: TGTGCCAGCAATTACGGTTTCGGGGGCACTGAAGCTTTCTTT.

This clonotype was counted between two and nine times. The J gene is TRBJ1-2, the V gene TRBV5-6; the D gene is possibly TRBD1 (5 bases). Germline-derived CDR1 and CDR2 are SGHDT and YYEEEE. Trimming shortened V by 10 bases and J by 8 bases, and 21 bases separated the two germline ends. CDR3 length equals 13 residues. The CDR3 reads CAWSTTEGLGYTF. The CDR3 DNA is TGTGCCTGGAGTACGACAGAGGGGCTCGGCTACACCTTC.

The chain links TRBV5-4 to TRBJ1-4; D is unclear. CDR1 and CDR2 from the germline V gene are SGHNT and YYREEE (reference sequence). The CDR3 is made up of 14 amino acids. V lost 4 bases and J 3 bases, leaving 10 bases between the germline ends. The CDR3 is CASSEGVSNEKLFF. DNA of the CDR3: TGTGCCAGCAGCGAGGGAGTCTCTAATGAAAAACTGTTTTTT.

The V gene is TRBV10-3, the J gene TRBJ2-7, with D maybe TRBD2 (6 bases). There are 10 residues in the CDR3. V was shortened by 10 bases and J by 7 bases, with 11 bases between the two germline ends. Germline assignment: CDR1 ENHRY and CDR2 SYGVKD. CDR3: CASGLREQYF. CDR3 DNA sequence: TGTGCCAGCGGACTACGGGAGCAGTACTTC.

V and J are TRBV5-4 and TRBJ2-7; D possibly corresponds to TRBD2 (6 bases). The ends were cut back, 5 bases at V and 2 bases at J, with 17 bases in the middle. Germline V lookup: CDR1 SGHNT, CDR2 YYREEE (reference sequence). The CDR3 extends over 15 amino acids. CDR3: CASRVAGGSPYEQYF. For the CDR3, the DNA is TGTGCCAGCAGGGTAGCTGGAGGGAGCCCCTACGAGCAGTACTTC. Full variable domain (outside the CDR3, taken from reference TRBV5-4 and TRBJ2-7): ETGVTQSPTHLIKTRGQQVTLRCSSQSGHNTVSWYQQALGQGPQFIFQYYREEENGRGNFPPRFSGLQFPNYSSELNVNALELDDSALYLCASRVAGGSPYEQYFGPGTRLTVT.

The chain recombines TRBV20-1 with TRBJ1-4, with D possibly matching TRBD1 (5 bases). V lost 3 bases, J lost 5 bases, and 16 bases lay in between. This CDR3 is 15 amino acids long. Germline V gene sequence: CDR1 DFQATT, CDR2 SNEGSKA (reference sequence). The DNA for the CDR3 is TGCAGTGCTAGTTCCTCGGGAGCAGGGAATGAAAAACTGTTTTTT. Translating gives CSASSSGAGNEKLFF.

This clonotype was found many times. This chain links TRBV25-1 with TRBJ1-2, with TRBD1 identical over 9 bases. The CDR3 extends over 15 amino acids. Germline CDR1 and CDR2: MGHDK and SYGVNS. Trimming at V came to 3 bases and at J to 0 bases, leaving 2 bases not matched to a gene. Written as DNA, the CDR3 is TGTGCCAGCAGTGAGGGGACAGGGCCTAACTATGGCTACACCTTC. The encoded protein is CASSEGTGPNYGYTF.

As to this clonotype: This clone may be a read error of a much larger clone one base away. V and J are TRBV2 and TRBJ2-5; perhaps TRBD2 as D (5 bases). V lost 11 bases and J lost 5, with 18 bases in between. The V gene's germline CDR1 is SNHLY and CDR2 FYNNEI. This CDR3 spans 13 amino acids. The CDR3 region has the DNA TGTGCCCAACGGCGGGTCCTGAGGGAGACCCAGTACTTC. Amino acids: CAQRRVLRETQYF. Full variable domain (outside the CDR3, taken from reference TRBV2 and TRBJ2-5): EPEVTQTPSHQVTQMGQEVILRCVPISNHLYFYWYRQILGQKVEFLVSFYNNEISEKSEIFDDQFSVERPDGSNFTLKIRSTKLEDSAMYFCAQRRVLRETQYFGPGTRLLVL.

This clonotype has only one observation. V gene TRBV29-1 combines with J gene TRBJ1-1, with D possibly TRBD1 on 5 matching bases. The CDR3 runs to 14 residues. V lost 6 bases to trimming and J lost 5 bases, with 19 bases between them. CDR1 and CDR2 (germline): SQVTM, ANQGSEA. This CDR3 is CSVGGSGERTEAFF. The CDR3 DNA follows: TGCAGCGTCGGGGGGTCTGGGGAAAGGACTGAAGCTTTCTTT.

This clonotype was seen at least ten times. The CDR3 here is CASGGNGAGELFF. The DNA for the CDR3 is TGTGCCAGCGGGGGTAATGGCGCCGGGGAGCTGTTTTTT. The V call is TRBV7-6, the J call TRBJ2-2, with D perhaps matching TRBD1 or TRBD2 (5 bases each). Germline CDR1 reads SGHVS; CDR2 reads FNYEAQ. The V gene lost 8 bases and the J gene lost 6 bases, with 13 bases spanning the gap. There are 13 residues in the CDR3. The full variable domain, rest sourced from reference TRBV7-6 and TRBJ2-2, is GAGVSQSPRYKVTKRGQDVALRCDPISGHVSLYWYRQALGQGPEFLTYFNYEAQQDKSGLPNDRFSAERPEGSISTLTIQRTEQRDSAMYRCASGGNGAGELFFGEGSRLTVL.

This clonotype showed up many times. The chain links TRBV5-1 to TRBJ1-1; no reliable D call. The CDR3 has 12 residues. The germline CDR1 and CDR2 sequences are SGHRS and YFSETQ. Deletions cut 3 bases from V and 3 bases from J, with 6 bases between. CDR3 nucleotide sequence: TGCGCCAGCAGCTATGGGGACACTGAAGCTTTCTTT. It codes for CASSYGDTEAFF.

The chain is built from TRBV12-5 and TRBJ2-2, with D unresolved. The CDR3 has 14 amino acids. In germline, CDR1 is LGHNT, CDR2 FRNRAP. The germline V and J ends were trimmed by 5 bases and 6 bases, with 13 bases remaining between them. The CDR3: CASGPALISGELFF. The CDR3 DNA reads TGTGCTAGTGGTCCCGCCCTGATCTCCGGGGAGCTGTTTTTT. The full variable domain, rest sourced from reference TRBV12-5 and TRBJ2-2, is DARVTQTPRHKVTEMGQEVTMRCQPILGHNTVFWYRQTMMQGLELLAYFRNRAPLDDSGMPKDRFSAEMPDATLATLKIQPSEPRDSAVYFCASGPALISGELFFGEGSRLTVL.

This clonotype was observed once. The rearrangement uses TRBV7-2 and TRBJ1-4; D is perhaps TRBD1 (5 bases). The germline V gene has CDR1 SGHTA and CDR2 FQGNSA. Trimming pared 5 bases from V and 4 bases from J, leaving 14 bases between. This CDR3 contains 15 residues. CDR3 residues: CASSITGGFNEKLFF. As DNA, the CDR3 is TGTGCCAGCAGCATCACGGGGGGTTTTAATGAAAAACTGTTTTTT.

The chain carries TRBV7-2 and TRBJ1-4, with 7 nucleotides matching TRBD1. Germline trimming cut 5 bases from V and 6 bases from J; bases unmatched to any gene: 9. The length of the CDR3 is 15 residues. Germline lookup yields CDR1 SGHTA and CDR2 FQGNSA. The chain's CDR3 is CASSPGPGTDEKLFF. The CDR3 nucleotides are TGTGCCAGCAGCCCCGGGCCCGGGACAGATGAAAAACTGTTTTTT.

This clonotype was seen ten or more times. J is TRBJ1-1 and V is TRBV29-1; D not certain. V lost 5 bases, J lost 1 base, and 5 bases lay in between. The CDR3 loop spans 11 amino acids. CDR1 and CDR2 from the germline V gene are SQVTM and ANQGSEA. The CDR3 spells CSVSGNTEAFF. The CDR3 nucleotides are TGCAGCGTTTCAGGGAACACTGAAGCTTTCTTT.